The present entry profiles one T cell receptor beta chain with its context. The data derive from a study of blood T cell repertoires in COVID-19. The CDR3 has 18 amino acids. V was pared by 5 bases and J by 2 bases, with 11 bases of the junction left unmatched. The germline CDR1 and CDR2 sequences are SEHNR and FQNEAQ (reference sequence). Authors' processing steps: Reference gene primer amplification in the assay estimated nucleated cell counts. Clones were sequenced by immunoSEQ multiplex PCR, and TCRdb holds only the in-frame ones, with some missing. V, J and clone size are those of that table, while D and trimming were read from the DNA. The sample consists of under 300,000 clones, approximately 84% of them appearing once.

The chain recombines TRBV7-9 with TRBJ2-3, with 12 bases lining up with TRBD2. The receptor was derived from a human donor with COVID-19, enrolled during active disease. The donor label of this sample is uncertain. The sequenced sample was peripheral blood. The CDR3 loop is CASSTLFSSGRATDTQYF. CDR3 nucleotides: TGTGCCAGCAGCACCCTGTTCTCTAGCGGGAGGGCCACAGATACGCAGTATTTT. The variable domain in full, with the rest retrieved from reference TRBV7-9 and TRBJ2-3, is DTGVSQNPRHKITKRGQNVTFRCDPISEHNRLYWYRQTLGQGPEFLTYFQNEAQLEKSRLLSDRFSAERPKGSFSTLEIQRTEQGDSAMYLCASSTLFSSGRATDTQYFGPGTRLTVL.